The 26 T cell receptor beta chains reported below all come from one sample, sequenced in a study of beta chain features in type 1 diabetes. Reverse transcription of all isolated RNA meant that expressed TCRB transcripts were sequenced. Assay used: immunoSEQ multiplex PCR; TCRdb lists only in-frame clones, some missing. This sample carries 250,000 to 350,000 clones, around 13% of them seen once, and the ten largest clones take roughly 6.7%. The sequenced material came from central memory CD4+ T cells from blood. The source is a man aged 25 to 45 in good health.

As concerns this clone: Distinct nucleotide sequences in the sample also encode this CDR3. The chain's CDR3 is CSARSGETQYF. DNA of the CDR3: TGCAGTGCTCGTTCTGGAGAGACCCAGTACTTC. The chain is built from TRBV20-1 and TRBJ2-5, with unresolved D. CDR1 is DFQATT and CDR2 is SNEGSKA in the germline V gene (reference sequence). The CDR3 has 11 amino acids. V shed 5 bases and J shed 4 bases, with 8 bases lying between them.

The V gene is TRBV29-1, the J gene TRBJ1-1; 8 nucleotides agree with TRBD1. The CDR3 extends over 14 amino acids. Germline lookup yields CDR1 SQVTM and CDR2 ANQGSEA. V lost 7 bases to trimming and J lost 5 bases; unmatched junction nucleotides: 12. CDR3 coding DNA: TGCAGCGAACAGGGGGGGCGGAGAAGGACTGAAGCTTTCTTT. It yields the protein CSEQGGRRRTEAFF. Filled out from reference TRBV29-1 and TRBJ1-1, the complete variable domain reads SAVISQKPSRDICQRGTSLTIQCQVDSQVTMMFWYRQQPGQSLTLIATANQGSEATYESGFVIDKFPISRPNLTFSTLTVSNMSPEDSSIYLCSEQGGRRRTEAFFGQGTRLTVV.

The CDR3 DNA reads TGTGCCATCAGCTCCAAGGGAAACACTGAAGCTTTCTTT. It is translated as CAISSKGNTEAFF. The chain uses TRBV10-3 and TRBJ1-1; D not resolved. The germline gives CDR1 ENHRY, CDR2 SYGVKD. The CDR3 totals 13 residues. Trimming stripped 6 bases from V and 2 bases from J, with 10 bases between.

This clone was counted between two and nine times. A much larger clone differs by one base, so this may be a read error. Other nucleotide sequences in the sample specify the same CDR3. J is TRBJ2-3 and V is TRBV7-3, with unresolved D. Trimming left V 4 bases short and J 0 bases short, with 5 bases between. CDR3 length: 13 residues. Germline CDR1 SGHTA, CDR2 FQGTGA. The CDR3 bases are TGTGCCAGCAGCTCCTACAGCACAGATACGCAGTATTTT. Translation: CASSSYSTDTQYF.

This clone was picked up a small number of times. The rearrangement joins TRBV7-2 to TRBJ1-4, with unresolved D. The CDR3 is made up of 13 amino acids. Germline values: CDR1 SGHTA, CDR2 FQGNSA. Between the trimmed V and J ends, which lost 1 base and 6 bases, there was a span of 6 bases. CDR3 region: CASSLGHYEKLFF. The CDR3 region has the DNA TGTGCCAGCAGCTTAGGACATTATGAAAAACTGTTTTTT. Full variable domain (remainder filled in from reference TRBV7-2 and TRBJ1-4): GAGVSQSPSNKVTEKGKDVELRCDPISGHTALYWYRQSLGQGLEFLIYFQGNSAPDKSGLPSDRFSAERTGGSVSTLTIQRTQQEDSAVYLCASSLGHYEKLFFGSGTQLSVL.

This clone was counted a few times. The chain joins TRBV7-7 to TRBJ2-1; the D gene could be TRBD1 or TRBD2 (5 bases each). This CDR3 region has 10 residues. Germline CDR1 and CDR2: SSHAT and FNYEAQ (reference sequence). In DNA form, the CDR3 reads TGTGCGACGGGGCCCAAGGGGCAGTTCTTC. It specifies CATGPKGQFF.

This clone came up a few times. The chain links TRBV7-7 to TRBJ2-7, with 8 bases that match TRBD2. The CDR3 spans 16 residues. V trimming: 6 bases; J trimming: 3 bases; junction bases outside the gene matches: 13. Per germline, CDR1 SSHAT and CDR2 FNYEAQ (reference sequence). This chain's CDR3 is CASSEKEAAGGYEQYF. The CDR3 DNA reads TGTGCCAGCAGTGAAAAGGAGGCGGCGGGGGGCTACGAGCAGTACTTC.

This clone occurred a few times. This specimen includes other DNA sequences encoding the same CDR3. The chain is built from TRBV9 and TRBJ1-2; D uncertain. Germline lookup yields CDR1 SGDLS and CDR2 YYNGEE. Trimming stripped 0 bases from V and 4 bases from J, with 7 bases between. The CDR3 runs to 13 residues. CDR3 bases: TGTGCCAGCAGCGTAGAGGGTGGCTATGGCTACACCTTC. Amino acid sequence: CASSVEGGYGYTF.

This clone was picked up a small number of times. Other DNA sequences from this sample encode an identical CDR3 as well. The chain combines TRBV6-1 with TRBJ1-1, with a tentative D call TRBD1 (6 bases). Per germline, CDR1 MNHNS and CDR2 SASEGT. Deletions cut 2 bases from V and 4 bases from J, with 11 bases between. CDR3 length: 14 amino acids. CDR3 sequence: CASSESGGITEAFF. The CDR3 DNA reads as TGTGCCAGCAGTGAATCGGGGGGCATCACTGAAGCTTTCTTT.

The CDR3 nucleotides read TGTGCCACCAGCAGGTCGGTGACCCAGTACTTC. The encoded protein is CATSRSVTQYF. This sequence joins TRBV15 and TRBJ2-5; the D is unclear. Trimming took off 3 bases at V and 7 bases at J, with 6 bases between the two ends. The CDR3 sequence is 11 residues long. Germline CDR1 and CDR2: LNHNV and YYDKDF (reference sequence).

The CDR3 DNA sequence: TGTGCCAGCAGCCCCTATGAGGGGGCGGCCTACGAGCAGTACTTC. Encoded protein: CASSPYEGAAYEQYF. The V call is TRBV6-5, the J call TRBJ2-7; TRBD1 matches 7 bases. Germline trimming cut 6 bases from V and 2 bases from J; bases unmatched to any gene: 10. Per germline, CDR1 MNHEY and CDR2 SVGAGI. This CDR3 is 15 amino acids long.

This clone showed up many times. The sample has other DNA sequences that encode this CDR3 too. The chain uses TRBV14 and TRBJ1-2; D unresolved. V lost 8 bases, J lost 7 bases, and 11 bases lay in between. In germline, CDR1 is SGHDN, CDR2 FVKESK. This CDR3 is 11 amino acids long. CDR3 sequence (DNA): TGTGCCAGCGGGTGGGGTCTTGGCTACACCTTC. Translated: CASGWGLGYTF.

The chain's CDR3 is CAISGTSGTYEQYV. CDR3 bases: TGTGCCATCAGTGGGACTAGCGGGACGTACGAGCAGTACGTC. The chain couples TRBV10-3 to TRBJ2-7; TRBD2 matches at 12 bases. Trimming cost V 4 bases and J 4 bases; bases outside gene matches: 2. The CDR3 spans 14 residues. The germline CDR1 and CDR2 sequences are ENHRY and SYGVKD.

This chain connects TRBV4-1 to TRBJ2-5, with D maybe TRBD1 (6 bases). In germline, CDR1 is MGHRA, CDR2 YSYEKL. The CDR3 has 14 residues. Between the trimmed V and J ends, which lost 4 bases and 7 bases, there was a span of 16 bases. The CDR3 bases are TGCGCCAGCAGCCGTCAAAAAGGGGGTCCGACCCAGTACTTC. It yields the protein CASSRQKGGPTQYF.

The J gene is TRBJ1-1, the V gene TRBV5-1; 7 nucleotides line up with TRBD1. The V gene's germline CDR1 is SGHRS and CDR2 YFSETQ. V lost 4 bases and J lost 4; bases outside the gene matches: 7. This CDR3 region has 14 residues. The CDR3 region is CASSLRQGSTEAFF. The CDR3 nucleotides read TGCGCCAGCAGCCTCCGACAGGGAAGCACTGAAGCTTTCTTT.

The V gene is TRBV27, the J gene TRBJ1-6, with 7 bases that match TRBD1. V lost 6 bases and J lost 14; bases outside the gene matches: 13. Germline CDR1 reads MNHEY; CDR2 reads SMNVEV (reference sequence). The CDR3 is 14 residues long. The CDR3: CASRSTGTLWALHF. CDR3 coding DNA: TGTGCCAGCAGATCGACAGGGACCCTTTGGGCCCTCCACTTT.

The gene calls are TRBV9 and TRBJ2-1, with D unclear. The V end was cut by 0 bases, the J end by 2 bases, with 12 bases between. Germline CDR1 and CDR2: SGDLS and YYNGEE. The CDR3 runs to 16 residues. The DNA for the CDR3 is TGTGCCAGCAGCGTAGGATGGTGGAGCCCCTACAATGAGCAGTTCTTC. It translates to CASSVGWWSPYNEQFF.

DNA of the CDR3: TGTGCCATCAGTGACGGTTTGGGTGAAAAACTGTTTTTT. It specifies CAISDGLGEKLFF. V and J are TRBV10-3 and TRBJ1-4, with D unresolved. Between the trimmed V and J ends, which lost 3 bases and 7 bases, there was a span of 9 bases. Germline V gives CDR1 ENHRY, CDR2 SYGVKD. The CDR3 contains 13 residues.

This clone was seen a few times. This chain joins TRBV7-9 and TRBJ1-2, with D hard to call. CDR3 length equals 13 residues. Germline V CDR1 and CDR2: SEHNR, FQNEAQ (reference sequence). Trimming left V 2 bases short and J 6 bases short, with 10 bases between. CDR3 DNA sequence: TGTGCCAGCAGCTTACAGCTGGACGATGGCTACACCTTC. Encoded protein: CASSLQLDDGYTF.

This clone came up a few times. The rearrangement links TRBV5-7 to TRBJ2-7; 7 bases agree with TRBD1. TRBV5-7 is assigned to the ORF class and has an uncertain function. The V segment lost 0 bases and the J segment 3 bases; nucleotides outside the gene matches: 12. The CDR3 length is 17 residues. CDR3 loop: CASSLGSTGDSCYEQYF. The CDR3 DNA is TGTGCCAGCAGCTTGGGGAGTACTGGGGACAGCTGCTACGAGCAGTACTTC.

The J gene is TRBJ2-4, the V gene TRBV11-1; D perhaps matches TRBD1 (7 bases). The CDR3 runs 16 residues. CDR1 SGHAT and CDR2 FQDESV come from the germline V gene (reference sequence). V was shortened by 3 bases and J by 3 bases, with 15 bases between the two germline ends. In DNA, the CDR3 is TGTGCCAGCAGCTTGACAGGGACTGCCCGCAAAAACATTCAGTACTTC. It yields the protein CASSLTGTARKNIQYF.

CDR3 protein: CASSSGTKKQYF. The DNA of the CDR3 is TGTGCCAGCAGCTCAGGGACAAAGAAGCAGTACTTC. The J gene is TRBJ2-5, the V gene TRBV5-6; tentatively, D is TRBD1 (6 bases). V was clipped by 3 bases and J by 11 bases, with 14 bases between them. This CDR3 has 12 residues. Looked up from germline, CDR1 is SGHDT and CDR2 is YYEEEE.

Only a few counts were recorded for this clone. The chain is built from TRBV2 and TRBJ1-2, with a tentative D call TRBD1 (6 bases). This CDR3 has 14 amino acids. Germline V lookup: CDR1 SNHLY, CDR2 FYNNEI. The germline V and J ends were trimmed by 7 bases and 8 bases, with 20 bases remaining between them. The CDR3 DNA is TGTGCCAGCAATTCACTCAGGGGAGAAGGAGGCTACACCTTC. Its protein is CASNSLRGEGGYTF.

The chain joins TRBV6-1 to TRBJ1-1, with TRBD1 matching 7 bases. The CDR3 is made up of 15 amino acids. V dropped 4 bases and J dropped 1; count of bases not matched to a gene: 6. Germline CDR1 and CDR2: MNHNS and SASEGT. DNA for the CDR3: TGTGCCAGCAGTGGCCCCGGGACAGAGAACACTGAAGCTTTCTTT. Translation: CASSGPGTENTEAFF.

This clone was observed a few times. The chain combines TRBV18 with TRBJ2-2; possibly TRBD1 for D (7 bases). The germline V and J ends were trimmed by 4 bases and 5 bases, with 23 bases remaining between them. There are 18 residues in the CDR3. Germline CDR1 KGHSH, CDR2 LQKENI. The CDR3 sequence: CASSHSRGTAQATGELFF. CDR3 bases: TGTGCCAGCTCACATTCCCGCGGGACAGCTCAAGCAACCGGGGAGCTGTTTTTT.

This clone was detected a few times. The chain carries TRBV19 and TRBJ2-3; TRBD2 agrees at 12 bases. Germline V gives CDR1 LNHDA, CDR2 SQIVND (reference sequence). V lost 1 base and J lost 0; bases outside the gene matches: 5. CDR3 length: 18 amino acids. CDR3 protein: CASSIGLAGGISTDTQYF. The CDR3 DNA sequence: TGTGCCAGTAGTATAGGTCTAGCGGGGGGGATAAGCACAGATACGCAGTATTTT.